This passage covers 6 T cell receptor beta chains from one sample sequenced in a study of response to subunit inactivated influenza vaccine. Each CDR3 protein gets one entry after TCRdb re-called the RT-PCR reads with MiXCR. The sample consists of 600,000 to 850,000 distinct CDR3 sequences, less than 15% of them appearing once. Sequences were derived from PBMCs from blood, sampled 14 to 15 days before vaccination. These receptor sequences come from a man aged 45-65 years who received an inactivated influenza vaccine.

This clonotype was counted ten times or more. V and J are TRBV4-3 and TRBJ2-3; no reliable D call. From germline, CDR1 is LGHNA and CDR2 YSLEER. This CDR3 contains 16 residues. The V gene lost 4 bases and the J gene lost 0 bases, with 14 bases spanning the gap. CDR3 sequence: CASSLSPTSSTDTQYF. The CDR3 DNA follows: TGCGCCAGCAGCCTAAGTCCCACATCGAGCACAGATACGCAGTATTTT.

This clonotype was picked up a small number of times. The CDR3 reads CASSRGRTLAFF. The CDR3 DNA reads as TGTGCCAGCAGTAGGGGCCGAACGCTAGCTTTCTTT. The chain has TRBV12-3 or TRBV12-4 and TRBJ1-1, with D tentatively TRBD1 (5 bases). This CDR3 contains 12 residues. Trimming removed 5 bases at V and 10 bases at J, with 14 bases between.

This clonotype has just a few counts. V usage is TRBV20-1 and J usage is TRBJ2-1; 16 bases match TRBD2. The V segment lost 4 bases and the J segment 5 bases; nucleotides outside the gene matches: 5. Germline CDR1 is DFQATT and CDR2 is SNEGSKA (reference sequence). The CDR3 extends over 16 amino acids. CDR3 nucleotide sequence: TGCAGTGCTATAGGGACTAGCGGGGGGGCCAACAATGAGCAGTTCTTC. Its translation: CSAIGTSGGANNEQFF.

There are many counts of this clonotype. CDR3: CSARSWNSLNTEAFF. The CDR3 DNA reads TGCAGTGCTAGGTCTTGGAACAGCTTGAACACTGAAGCTTTCTTT. This chain uses TRBV20-1 with TRBJ1-1, with D hard to call. V was shortened by 3 bases and J by 0 bases, with 14 bases between the two germline ends. CDR1 DFQATT and CDR2 SNEGSKA come from the germline V gene (reference sequence). The CDR3 covers 15 residues.

This clonotype was seen ten or more times. This chain connects TRBV2 to TRBJ2-3; possibly TRBD1 for D (6 bases). The CDR3 sequence is 15 residues long. In germline, CDR1 is SNHLY, CDR2 FYNNEI. V lost 2 bases, J lost 6 bases, and 15 bases lay in between. The CDR3 protein is CASSEWAGVEDTQYF. In DNA form, the CDR3 reads TGTGCCAGCAGTGAATGGGCAGGGGTGGAGGATACGCAGTATTTT.

This clonotype was recorded a few times. This chain connects TRBV25-1 to TRBJ2-2; 11 nucleotides line up with TRBD1. This CDR3 has 16 residues. V lost 4 bases to trimming and J lost 5 bases; unmatched junction nucleotides: 6. Germline V lookup: CDR1 MGHDK, CDR2 SYGVNS. The CDR3 sequence: CASSGRTGGNTGELFF. CDR3 coding DNA: TGTGCCAGCAGTGGACGGACAGGGGGCAATACCGGGGAGCTGTTTTTT.